The clone carrying this T cell receptor beta chain has a handful of counts. The antigen is undetermined. Each donor's status was that of a healthy bone marrow donor. This entry comes from a study of cytomegalovirus exposure and HLA in healthy donors. Notes on the study in general: HLA-A and HLA-B allele assignments for most subjects were reportedly predicted accurately using TCR beta sequences. The productive fraction for most TCR beta V segments was about 87% or about 30% in an earlier analysis. In vitro, three CMV-associated chains proved specific for CMV antigens.

Trimming took 0 bases from V and 14 from J, leaving 14 bases between them. The CDR3 totals 12 residues. Germline lookup yields CDR1 SQVTM and CDR2 ANQGSEA. The PCR had 60 Vbeta and 13 Jbeta primers. Only in-frame clones appear in the TCRdb table, and some are missing; sequencing was by immunoSEQ multiplex PCR. This sample has roughly 150,000 clones, with roughly 80% found just once. This chain links TRBV29-1 with TRBJ1-5; D is possibly TRBD1 (6 bases). The source of this sequence is a male donor in good health and CMV-seronegative. Input material: PBMCs. CDR3 nucleotides: TGCAGCGTTGAAGAGGGGGGGGCCGGGGAGCATTTT. Encoded protein: CSVEEGGAGEHF. Full variable domain (rest looked up from reference TRBV29-1 and TRBJ1-5): SAVISQKPSRDICQRGTSLTIQCQVDSQVTMMFWYRQQPGQSLTLIATANQGSEATYESGFVIDKFPISRPNLTFSTLTVSNMSPEDSSIYLCSVEEGGAGEHFGDGTRLSIL.